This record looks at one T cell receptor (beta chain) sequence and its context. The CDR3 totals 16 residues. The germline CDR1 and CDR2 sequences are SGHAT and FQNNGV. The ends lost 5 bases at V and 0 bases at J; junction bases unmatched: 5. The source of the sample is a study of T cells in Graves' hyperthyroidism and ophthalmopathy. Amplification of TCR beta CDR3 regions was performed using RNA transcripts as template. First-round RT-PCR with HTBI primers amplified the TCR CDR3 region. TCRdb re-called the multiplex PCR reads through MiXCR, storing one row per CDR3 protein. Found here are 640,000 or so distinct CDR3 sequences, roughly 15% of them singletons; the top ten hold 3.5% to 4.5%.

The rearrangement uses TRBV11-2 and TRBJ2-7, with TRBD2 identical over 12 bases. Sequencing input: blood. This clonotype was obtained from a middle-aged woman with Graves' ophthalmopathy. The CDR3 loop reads CASSELAGGVSYEQYF. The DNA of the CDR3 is TGTGCCAGCAGCGAACTAGCGGGGGGAGTCTCCTACGAGCAGTACTTC.